These T cell receptor beta chains were read from a single sample in a study of shared clonotypes between healthy human individuals. Clones were read by immunoSEQ multiplex PCR, and TCRdb kept only the in-frame ones, dropping some. The data hold some 2.3 million clones, with over 90% observed a single time. Sequenced: naive CD4+ T cells from PBMCs. Receptors were obtained from a man younger than 35 in good health. Some clones in this sample may be carry-over from other donors' samples. Both conserved end residues are part of each CDR3. D genes are given only for firm matches. Expanded clones get a size class; other rows say once, few or many, or leave the size out.

>TRBJ2-3|TRBD2|NA|TRBV5-4
CASSQTSGYTDTQYF
TGTGCCAGCAGCCAAACTAGCGGGTACACAGATACGCAGTATTTT
>TRBJ2-1|NA|NA|TRBV6-5
CASSGVTGEQFF
TGTGCCAGCAGCGGAGTGACAGGTGAGCAGTTCTTC
>TRBJ2-1|NA|NA|TRBV30
CAWSVRGAYNEQFF
TGTGCCTGGAGTGTTAGGGGGGCCTACAATGAGCAGTTCTTC
>TRBJ1-2|TRBD1|NA|TRBV6-1
CASSFTGAENYGYTF
TGTGCCAGCAGTTTTACAGGGGCCGAAAACTATGGCTACACCTTC
>TRBJ2-5|NA|NA|TRBV6-1
CASSVFSETQYF
TGTGCCAGCAGTGTTTTCTCGGAGACCCAGTACTTC
>TRBJ2-7|NA|NA|TRBV28
CASTPTRVSYEQYF
TGTGCCAGCACCCCGACGAGGGTCTCCTACGAGCAGTACTTC
>TRBJ1-1|NA|NA|TRBV7-9
CASSLVGPLEAFF
TGTGCCAGCAGCTTAGTAGGACCGCTTGAAGCTTTCTTT
>TRBJ1-2|TRBD1|NA|TRBV4-2
CASSQVAGTGNGGRF
TGTGCCAGCAGCCAAGTCGCCGGGACAGGGAACGGGGGACGGTTC
>TRBJ2-1|NA|NA|TRBV18
CASSRTSPGNDRNEQFF
TGTGCCAGCTCAAGAACGTCACCAGGGAATGATCGCAATGAGCAGTTCTTC
>TRBJ1-2|NA|NA|TRBV11-2
CASSFGRF
TGTGCCAGCAGCTTCGGCCGTTTT
>TRBJ1-4|NA|NA|TRBV7-9
CASGYEKLFF
TGTGCCAGCGGCTATGAAAAACTGTTTTTT
>TRBJ1-2|NA|NA|TRBV6-5
CASSYKEHSYGYTF
TGTGCCAGCAGTTATAAGGAGCATAGCTATGGCTACACCTTC
>TRBJ2-7|NA|few|TRBV9
CASSVTGNSYEQYF
TGTGCCAGCAGCGTCACAGGGAACTCCTACGAGCAGTACTTC
>TRBJ2-5|NA|NA|TRBV30
CAWSLKTEQETQYF
TGTGCCTGGAGTTTAAAGACGGAACAAGAGACCCAGTACTTC
>TRBJ1-2|TRBD1|NA|TRBV6-5
CASKPDRGRYGYTF
TGTGCCAGCAAGCCGGACAGGGGGCGGTATGGCTACACCTTC
>TRBJ2-3|NA|few|TRBV9
CASSVGDTQYF
TGTGCCAGCAGCGTAGGAGATACGCAGTATTTT
>TRBJ1-3|TRBD1|NA|TRBV5-1
CASSWAGGFSGNTIYF
TGCGCCAGCAGCTGGGCAGGGGGGTTCTCTGGAAACACCATATATTTT
>TRBJ2-3|NA|NA|TRBV7-9
CASSYAGEDTQYF
TGTGCCAGCAGTTATGCAGGGGAAGATACGCAGTATTTT
>TRBJ2-7|TRBD1|NA|TRBV5-1
CASSLGQGVYEQYF
TGCGCCAGCAGCTTGGGACAGGGTGTGTATGAGCAGTACTTC
>TRBJ2-7|TRBD1|NA|TRBV2
CASSWDRGGEQYF
TGTGCCAGCAGTTGGGACAGGGGGGGCGAGCAGTACTTC
>TRBJ2-1|NA|NA|TRBV12-2
CASRSALGVGDNEQFF
TGTGCAAGTCGCTCCGCCCTGGGTGTGGGGGACAATGAGCAGTTCTTC
>TRBJ2-3|TRBD1|NA|TRBV9
CASSVEGTDRRDTQYF
TGTGCCAGCAGCGTAGAGGGGACAGACAGAAGAGATACGCAGTATTTT
>TRBJ1-1|TRBD1|once|TRBV7-9
CASSDGQGEAFF
TGTGCCAGCAGCGACGGACAGGGGGAAGCTTTCTTT
>TRBJ1-1|NA|once|TRBV7-2
CASSPAGLTEAFF
TGTGCCAGCAGCCCTGCGGGATTGACTGAAGCTTTCTTT
>TRBJ1-1|TRBD1|few|TRBV4-3
CASSPGTERREAFF
TGCGCCAGCAGCCCTGGGACAGAGAGAAGAGAAGCTTTCTTT
>TRBJ2-5|NA|once|TRBV12-5
CASGFGRGETQYF
TGTGCTAGTGGTTTCGGAAGGGGAGAGACCCAGTACTTC
>TRBJ2-5|NA|NA|TRBV5-6
CASSLLGKETQYF
TGTGCCAGCAGCTTATTGGGGAAAGAGACCCAGTACTTC
>TRBJ2-7|TRBD1|once|TRBV5-1
CASSARYDRATYEQYF
TGCGCCAGCAGCGCAAGGTACGACAGGGCCACCTACGAGCAGTACTTC
>TRBJ2-7|NA|NA|TRBV18
CASSPDRTGSYEQYF
TGTGCCAGCTCACCCGACAGGACGGGCTCCTACGAGCAGTACTTC
>TRBJ2-5|NA|once|TRBV27
CASSLGQGTQYF
TGTGCCAGCAGTCTGGGGCAAGGGACCCAGTACTTC
>TRBJ1-5|NA|NA|TRBV30
CAWSVRGNQPQHF
TGTGCCTGGAGTGTCCGAGGGAATCAGCCCCAGCATTTT
>TRBJ2-7|NA|NA|TRBV6-5
CASSYRQLYEQYF
TGTGCCAGCAGTTACAGGCAGTTATACGAGCAGTACTTC
>TRBJ2-3|NA|once|TRBV28
CASRPGGRFRVYTDTQYF
TGTGCCAGCAGGCCCGGGGGTCGATTCCGGGTCTACACAGATACGCAGTATTTT
>TRBJ2-3|TRBD2|NA|TRBV5-1
CASSAYAPGRSGKDTQYF
TGCGCCAGCAGCGCATACGCGCCAGGGCGTAGCGGGAAAGATACGCAGTATTTT
>TRBJ2-5|TRBD2|NA|TRBV15
CATSREGIGTSGSSQETQYF
TGTGCCACCAGCAGAGAGGGGATTGGGACTAGCGGGAGTAGTCAAGAGACCCAGTACTTC
>TRBJ1-1|NA|NA|TRBV10-1
CASSEGNGAEAFF
TGCGCCAGCAGTGAAGGAAATGGGGCTGAAGCTTTCTTT
>TRBJ1-1|NA|few|TRBV7-8
CASSLVQATEAFF
TGTGCCAGCAGCTTAGTCCAGGCGACTGAAGCTTTCTTT
>TRBJ1-2|NA|NA|TRBV4-2
CASSQDRVDYGYTF
TGTGCCAGCAGCCAAGACAGGGTAGACTATGGCTACACCTTC
>TRBJ2-7|NA|once|TRBV29-1
CSVGTSGSYEQYF
TGCAGCGTTGGGACCTCAGGATCCTACGAGCAGTACTTC
>TRBJ1-2|NA|once|TRBV28
CASSSLTGYGYTF
TGTGCCAGCAGTTCCTTGACGGGCTATGGCTACACCTTC
>TRBJ2-1|NA|NA|TRBV18
CASSPQGYDYNEQFF
TGTGCCAGCTCACCGCAGGGATACGACTACAATGAGCAGTTCTTC
>TRBJ1-2|NA|NA|TRBV28
CASSLGVVNYGYTF
TGTGCCAGCAGTTTAGGGGTAGTTAACTATGGCTACACCTTC
>TRBJ2-5|NA|NA|TRBV7-2
CASSYPTFEGTQYF
TGTGCCAGCAGCTACCCGACATTCGAGGGGACCCAGTACTTC
>TRBJ2-5|TRBD1|NA|TRBV7-2
CASSPRTGGAWETQYF
TGTGCCAGCAGCCCGAGGACAGGGGGCGCCTGGGAGACCCAGTACTTC
>TRBJ1-5|NA|NA|TRBV27
CASGTGNSNQPQHF
TGTGCCAGCGGGACCGGCAATAGCAATCAGCCCCAGCATTTT
>TRBJ2-7|NA|NA|TRBV5-5
CASSPTIAWSYEQYF
TGTGCCAGCAGCCCCACGATAGCGTGGTCCTACGAGCAGTACTTC